What follows are 25 T cell receptor beta chains derived from one specimen sequenced in a study of T cells after yellow fever vaccination. In TCRdb, the 5' RACE reads were re-called with MiXCR into one record per CDR3 protein. In the table there are fewer than 350,000 distinct CDR3 sequences, about 4.5% of which are singletons. This specimen consisted of PBMCs, obtained 15 days after the yellow fever booster vaccination. These receptors all come from a man aged 18 to 35 who received the YFV17D yellow fever vaccine.

In its sample, this clonotype was seen many times. The rearrangement joins TRBV20-1 to TRBJ2-6; maybe TRBD1 (5 bases). Trimming pared 5 bases from V and 0 bases from J, leaving 5 bases between. Per germline, CDR1 DFQATT and CDR2 SNEGSKA (reference sequence). This CDR3 has 13 residues. The chain's CDR3 is CSADSSGANVLTF. The CDR3, as DNA: TGCAGTGCTGACAGCTCTGGGGCCAACGTCCTGACTTTC.

The chain carries TRBV4-3 and TRBJ1-1, with D unresolved. CDR3 size: 15 residues. Germline V gives CDR1 LGHNA, CDR2 YSLEER. V lost 3 bases and J 0 bases, leaving 11 bases between the germline ends. CDR3 in amino acids: CASSHSSTVNTEAFF. In DNA, the CDR3 is TGCGCCAGCAGCCATAGCTCGACCGTGAACACTGAAGCTTTCTTT.

This clonotype was observed many times. The chain carries TRBV2 and TRBJ2-5; D is unclear. CDR1 and CDR2 (germline): SNHLY, FYNNEI. The V gene lost 7 bases and the J gene lost 2 bases, with 14 bases spanning the gap. The CDR3 covers 14 residues. DNA for the CDR3: TGTGCCAGCACTCGACTTGACTTACAAGAGACCCAGTACTTC. Amino acid sequence: CASTRLDLQETQYF.

This clonotype was counted at least ten times. V is TRBV6-5 and J is TRBJ1-1, with unresolved D. The V gene's germline CDR1 is MNHEY and CDR2 SVGAGI. This CDR3 region has 13 residues. V was trimmed by 0 bases and J by 5 bases, leaving 7 bases between them. The CDR3 spells CASSYSKRTEAFF. DNA of the CDR3: TGTGCCAGCAGTTACTCGAAGCGGACTGAAGCTTTCTTT.

In its sample, this clonotype was seen many times. V usage is TRBV28 and J usage is TRBJ2-7, with D possibly TRBD1 on 5 matching bases. Per the germline V gene, CDR1 is MDHEN and CDR2 is SYDVKM. V was shortened by 3 bases and J by 5 bases, with 11 bases between the two germline ends. The CDR3 runs to 13 residues. Written as DNA, the CDR3 is TGTGCCAGCAGTTTTCAGGGTTTCGACGAGCAGTACGTC. Residues: CASSFQGFDEQYV.

V is TRBV6-5 and J is TRBJ1-2; D remains ambiguous. This CDR3 comprises 14 residues. V was cut by 0 bases and J by 7 bases, with 12 bases left in between. Germline V gene data show CDR1 as MNHEY and CDR2 as SVGAGI. The CDR3: CASSYSIGDGGYTF. CDR3 sequence (DNA): TGTGCCAGCAGTTACTCGATCGGGGATGGTGGCTACACCTTC.

This clonotype was seen only a few times. This rearrangement joins TRBV5-6 to TRBJ2-1, with 7 bases fitting TRBD1. This CDR3 region has 15 residues. The V and J ends lost 4 bases and 7 bases, in that order; junction bases with no gene match: 11. The V gene's germline CDR1 is SGHDT and CDR2 YYEEEE. In nucleotides, the CDR3 is TGTGCCAGCAGCCCGCGACAGGGAGTCGATAATGAGCAGTTCTTC. Its protein product is CASSPRQGVDNEQFF.

The rearrangement uses TRBV20-1 and TRBJ2-1, with 8 bases identical to TRBD2. The CDR3 is 14 amino acids. Germline CDR1 reads DFQATT; CDR2 reads SNEGSKA (reference sequence). J was trimmed by 5 bases and V by 3 bases; bases with no gene match: 6. CDR3 coding DNA: TGCAGTGCTAGGGCGCGACTAGCGAACAATGAGCAGTTCTTC. This encodes CSARARLANNEQFF.

The chain links TRBV5-1 to TRBJ2-5, with a weak D call TRBD1 (5 bases). The CDR3 runs to 15 residues. The germline V gene has CDR1 SGHRS and CDR2 YFSETQ. Trimming pared 1 base from V and 1 base from J, leaving 11 bases between. The CDR3 is CASSLFRVGQETQYF. In DNA form, the CDR3 reads TGCGCCAGCAGCTTGTTCAGGGTTGGCCAAGAGACCCAGTACTTC.

This rearrangement joins TRBV5-6 to TRBJ2-1; D not resolved. There are 16 residues in the CDR3. Germline V gene sequence: CDR1 SGHDT, CDR2 YYEEEE. V was clipped by 0 bases and J by 6 bases, with 16 bases between them. CDR3 region: CASSLVGGPNVNEQFF. DNA for the CDR3: TGTGCCAGCAGCTTGGTAGGTGGCCCAAACGTCAATGAGCAGTTCTTC.

In this sample, this clonotype turned up a few times. The chain uses TRBV7-3 and TRBJ2-2, with 10 bases aligning to TRBD1. The length of the CDR3 is 15 residues. Trimming removed 4 bases from V and 6 bases from J; junction bases left unmatched: 5. Germline CDR1 is SGHTA and CDR2 is FQGTGA. Here the CDR3 DNA reads TGTGCCAGCAGCTGGGTTGGACAGGGGGCCGGGGAGCTGTTTTTT. Its protein is CASSWVGQGAGELFF. The variable domain in full, with the rest retrieved from reference TRBV7-3 and TRBJ2-2, is GAGVSQTPSNKVTEKGKYVELRCDPISGHTALYWYRQSLGQGPEFLIYFQGTGAADDSGLPNDRFFAVRPEGSVSTLKIQRTERGDSAVYLCASSWVGQGAGELFFGEGSRLTVL.

This clonotype was found a few times. This chain joins TRBV7-2 and TRBJ1-5; the D is unclear. This CDR3 is built from 14 residues. Trimming pared 2 bases from V and 5 bases from J, leaving 10 bases between. The germline gives CDR1 SGHTA, CDR2 FQGNSA. CDR3 protein: CASSLLTPDQPQHF. In nucleotides, the CDR3 is TGTGCCAGCAGCTTATTAACCCCTGATCAGCCCCAGCATTTT.

This clonotype was counted a few times. CDR3 DNA: TGTGCCAGCTCACTGTGGATAGGACAGGTTGGAAACACCATATATTTT. Translation gives CASSLWIGQVGNTIYF. The chain links TRBV18 to TRBJ1-3, with 7 bases lining up with TRBD1. This CDR3 has 16 amino acids. Germline lookup yields CDR1 KGHSH and CDR2 LQKENI. V trimming: 4 bases; J trimming: 3 bases; junction bases outside the gene matches: 9.

The V and J genes are TRBV11-2 and TRBJ1-6, with a weak D call TRBD1 (5 bases). The CDR3 covers 17 residues. The V and J ends lost 4 bases and 7 bases respectively, with 20 bases between them. In germline, CDR1 is SGHAT, CDR2 FQNNGV. For the CDR3, the DNA is TGTGCCAGCAGCTCCCATGCCAGAGGGGCGCGGAATTCACCCCTCCACTTT. It is translated as CASSSHARGARNSPLHF.

This clonotype was picked up many times. This chain joins TRBV21-1 and TRBJ1-1. TRBV21-1 is labeled a pseudogene. CDR3 length: 14 amino acids. The CDR3 DNA is TGTGCCAGCACCCAACCGGAGGCTAACACTGAAGCTTTCTTT. It specifies CASTQPEANTEAFF.

Many counts were recorded for this clonotype. The chain links TRBV20-1 to TRBJ2-5; D is possibly TRBD2 (6 bases). V lost 0 bases and J 2 bases, leaving 10 bases between the germline ends. The V gene's germline CDR1 is DFQATT and CDR2 SNEGSKA (reference sequence). The CDR3 contains 14 residues. The CDR3 DNA follows: TGCAGTGCTAGAGATGTGGGGGGACAAGAGACCCAGTACTTC. This gives the protein CSARDVGGQETQYF.

This clonotype was seen at least ten times. The chain links TRBV10-3 to TRBJ2-4, with TRBD1 matching over 9 bases. Germline V gives CDR1 ENHRY, CDR2 SYGVKD. V lost 6 bases, J lost 2 bases, and 5 bases stayed unmatched. This CDR3 has 15 amino acids. The CDR3 spells CAISTGTGTKNIQYF. As DNA, the CDR3 is TGTGCCATCAGCACTGGGACAGGGACCAAAAACATTCAGTACTTC.

This rearrangement joins TRBV2 to TRBJ1-1; no definite D call. There are 14 residues in the CDR3. The germline CDR1 and CDR2 sequences are SNHLY and FYNNEI. V was pared by 3 bases and J by 5 bases, with 13 bases between. The CDR3 coding sequence is TGTGCCAGCAGTGATTTAGGAGTGGGGACTGAAGCTTTCTTT. It yields the protein CASSDLGVGTEAFF.

V gene TRBV30 combines with J gene TRBJ1-5; tentative D call: TRBD1 (6 bases). CDR1 and CDR2 (germline): GTSNPN, SVGIG (reference sequence). Trimming removed 3 bases at V and 1 base at J, with 19 bases between. The CDR3 has 17 residues. The CDR3 reads CAWSGTGGGESNQPQHF. CDR3 coding DNA: TGTGCCTGGAGCGGAACCGGGGGGGGCGAGAGCAATCAGCCCCAGCATTTT.

As for this clonotype: One end of the junction varies from germline; a read error may be responsible. This rearrangement joins TRBV7-2 to TRBJ2-5; D is possibly TRBD1 (5 bases). The length of the CDR3 is 13 residues. Germline V CDR1 and CDR2: SGHTA, FQGNSA. CDR3 nucleotide sequence: TGTGCCAGCAGCACATCCCCTGACAGCCGATTGTCCTTC. Translation: CASSTSPDSRLSF.

This clonotype has ten or more counts. The chain carries TRBV9 and TRBJ2-3; a possible D gene is TRBD2 (5 bases). Trimming shortened V by 1 base and J by 6 bases, and 15 bases separated the two germline ends. Germline lookup yields CDR1 SGDLS and CDR2 YYNGEE. This CDR3 spans 15 amino acids. In nucleotides, the CDR3 is TGTGCCAGCAGCGTATCGGGATCTGTAGGGGATACGCAGTATTTT. Translation gives CASSVSGSVGDTQYF.

This clonotype showed up many times. J is TRBJ1-2 and V is TRBV9; weak D call: TRBD1 (6 bases). V was shortened by 0 bases and J by 4 bases, with 13 bases between the two germline ends. Germline V gene lookup returns CDR1 SGDLS and CDR2 YYNGEE. This CDR3 is built from 15 residues. CDR3 residues: CASSVAGGPRYGYTF. CDR3 sequence (DNA): TGTGCCAGCAGCGTAGCGGGGGGCCCCCGCTATGGCTACACCTTC.

The table lists this clonotype with many counts. The chain carries TRBV7-3 and TRBJ2-1, with D possibly matching TRBD1 (7 bases). Germline V lookup: CDR1 SGHTA, CDR2 FQGTGA. The CDR3 loop spans 16 amino acids. Trimming stripped 6 bases from V and 3 bases from J, with 18 bases between. This CDR3 reads CASSRGGQGGYNEQFF. CDR3 nucleotide sequence: TGTGCCAGCAGTCGAGGGGGGCAGGGGGGCTACAATGAGCAGTTCTTC.

The sample holds many counts of this clonotype. The rearrangement uses TRBV9 and TRBJ2-2; the D is unclear. Trimming cost V 1 base and J 1 base, with 8 bases left between them. Germline CDR1 and CDR2: SGDLS and YYNGEE. This CDR3 spans 15 amino acids. CDR3 DNA: TGTGCCAGCAGCGTAACTGCACGGAACACCGGGGAGCTGTTTTTT. Amino acids: CASSVTARNTGELFF.

The rearrangement uses TRBV6-5 and TRBJ2-5, with D possibly matching TRBD1 (5 bases). The CDR3 covers 13 residues. Germline V gene sequence: CDR1 MNHEY, CDR2 SVGAGI. Trimming cost V 2 bases and J 3 bases, with 7 bases left between them. CDR3 loop: CASSYGAEETQYF. The CDR3 DNA is TGTGCCAGCAGTTACGGGGCGGAAGAGACCCAGTACTTC.